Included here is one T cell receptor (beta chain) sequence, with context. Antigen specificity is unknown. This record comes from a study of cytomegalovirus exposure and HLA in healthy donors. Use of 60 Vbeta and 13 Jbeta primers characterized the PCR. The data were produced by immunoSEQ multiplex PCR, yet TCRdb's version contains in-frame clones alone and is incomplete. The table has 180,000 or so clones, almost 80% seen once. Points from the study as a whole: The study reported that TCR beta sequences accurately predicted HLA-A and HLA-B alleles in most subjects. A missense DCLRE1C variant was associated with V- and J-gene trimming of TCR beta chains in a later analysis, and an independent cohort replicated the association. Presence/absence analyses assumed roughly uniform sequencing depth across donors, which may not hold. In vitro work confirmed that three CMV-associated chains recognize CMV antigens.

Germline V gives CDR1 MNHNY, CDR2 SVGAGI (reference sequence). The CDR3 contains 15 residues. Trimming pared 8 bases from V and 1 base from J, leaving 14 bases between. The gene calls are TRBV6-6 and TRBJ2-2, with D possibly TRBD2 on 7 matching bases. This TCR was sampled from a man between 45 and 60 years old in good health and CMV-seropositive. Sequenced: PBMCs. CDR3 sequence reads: CASEGGGVNTGELFF. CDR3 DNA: TGTGCCAGCGAGGGGGGGGGAGTGAACACCGGGGAGCTGTTTTTT.